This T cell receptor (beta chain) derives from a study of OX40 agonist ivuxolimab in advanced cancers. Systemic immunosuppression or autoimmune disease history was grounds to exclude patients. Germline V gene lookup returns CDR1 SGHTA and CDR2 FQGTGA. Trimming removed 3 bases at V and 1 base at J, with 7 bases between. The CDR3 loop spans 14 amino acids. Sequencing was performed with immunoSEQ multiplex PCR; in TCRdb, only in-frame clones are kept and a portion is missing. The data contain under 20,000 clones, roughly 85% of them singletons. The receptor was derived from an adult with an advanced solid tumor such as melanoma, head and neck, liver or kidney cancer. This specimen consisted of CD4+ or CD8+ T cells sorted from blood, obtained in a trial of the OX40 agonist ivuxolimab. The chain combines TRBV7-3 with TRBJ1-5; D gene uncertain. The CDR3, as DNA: TGTGCCAGCAGCTTGATGCCAAGCAATCAGCCCCAGCATTTT. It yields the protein CASSLMPSNQPQHF.